The next 30 T cell receptor beta chains were all read from a single sample in a study of patients and donors after allogeneic stem cell transplantation. MiXCR, applied by TCRdb to the RT-PCR reads, yields one record per CDR3 protein. This table holds tens of thousands of distinct CDR3 sequences, about 48% found once. The sequenced material came from blood, either unsorted or a sorted T cell fraction (not recorded which). Source of these receptors: a human donor who was either an allogeneic HSCT recipient or a stem cell or donor lymphocyte infusion donor (not recorded which). It is not recorded whose cells these are; they may come from a transplant donor.

The gene calls are TRBV15 and TRBJ1-5; weak D call: TRBD1 (5 bases). Deletions cut 0 bases from V and 0 bases from J, with 9 bases between. This CDR3 spans 16 amino acids. The germline V gene encodes CDR1 LNHNV and CDR2 YYDKDF (reference sequence). DNA of the CDR3: TGTGCCACCAGCAGAGATAGGGGTTATAGCAATCAGCCCCAGCATTTT. Its protein is CATSRDRGYSNQPQHF.

The V call is TRBV9, the J call TRBJ2-1, with no clear D. The CDR3 extends over 15 amino acids. CDR1 SGDLS and CDR2 YYNGEE come from the germline V gene. Trimming removed 0 bases from V and 2 bases from J, with 9 bases in between. CDR3 amino acids: CASSVGGSAYNEQFF. The CDR3 region has the DNA TGTGCCAGCAGCGTAGGGGGAAGTGCCTACAATGAGCAGTTCTTC.

The CDR3 reads CASRDGGTPLHF. CDR3 DNA: TGTGCCAGCAGGGACGGGGGTACACCCCTCCACTTT. The chain is built from TRBV6-5 and TRBJ1-6; TRBD1 is a possible D gene (5 bases). The CDR3 runs to 12 residues. Germline lookup yields CDR1 MNHEY and CDR2 SVGAGI. V was clipped by 6 bases and J by 11 bases, with 11 bases between them.

This clonotype was seen only a few times. The CDR3: CSARGGVGGTEAFF. CDR3 nucleotides: TGCAGTGCTAGGGGCGGGGTTGGAGGCACTGAAGCTTTCTTT. The rearrangement joins TRBV20-1 to TRBJ1-1; D is ambiguous. V lost 3 bases to trimming and J lost 4 bases, with 15 bases between them. There are 14 residues in the CDR3. Looked up from germline, CDR1 is DFQATT and CDR2 is SNEGSKA (reference sequence).

This chain joins TRBV7-2 and TRBJ1-1, with 7 bases fitting TRBD1. Trimming removed 5 bases from V and 1 base from J; junction bases left unmatched: 10. The germline V gene has CDR1 SGHTA and CDR2 FQGNSA. The CDR3 spans 16 residues. In nucleotides, the CDR3 is TGTGCCAGCAGCCACCTAGGGGGCGAAGGGAACACTGAAGCTTTCTTT. As protein: CASSHLGGEGNTEAFF.

This clonotype was seen repeatedly, ten times or more. The chain carries TRBV12-3 or TRBV12-4 and TRBJ1-2, with 10 bases fitting TRBD1. After removal of 0 bases from V and 8 bases from J, the junction contained 6 bases not matched to a gene. The CDR3 has 15 amino acids. For the CDR3, the DNA is TGTGCCAGCAGTTTAGCGCAGACAGGGGGCGGCGGCTACACCTTC. This encodes CASSLAQTGGGGYTF.

This chain connects TRBV20-1 to TRBJ1-5; D remains ambiguous. CDR3 length equals 15 residues. CDR1 and CDR2 (germline): DFQATT, SNEGSKA (reference sequence). Deletions cut 4 bases from V and 0 bases from J, with 13 bases between. CDR3 in amino acids: CSATRAVTSNQPQHF. The CDR3, as DNA: TGCAGTGCTACTAGGGCAGTGACTAGCAATCAGCCCCAGCATTTT.

The chain recombines TRBV27 with TRBJ2-3; D not certain. The CDR3 is made up of 13 amino acids. V gave up 5 bases and J gave up 9 bases, with 15 bases separating them. Germline loops: CDR1 MNHEY, CDR2 SMNVEV (reference sequence). CDR3 coding DNA: TGTGCCAGCAGTCCCCCCGGGCCTCAAACGCAGTATTTT. This sequence encodes CASSPPGPQTQYF.

This chain joins TRBV7-3 and TRBJ1-1, with D perhaps TRBD1 (5 bases). Trimming stripped 5 bases from V and 5 bases from J, with 12 bases between. The CDR3 extends over 13 amino acids. From germline, CDR1 is SGHTA and CDR2 FQGTGA. The CDR3, as DNA: TGTGCCAGCAGCCCACGGGGGGTTACTGAAGCTTTCTTT. It codes for CASSPRGVTEAFF.

This clonotype came up a few times. This chain uses TRBV25-1 with TRBJ1-4; D remains unclear. The germline V and J ends were trimmed by 6 bases and 8 bases, with 13 bases remaining between them. CDR1 and CDR2 from the germline V gene are MGHDK and SYGVNS. This CDR3 is 13 amino acids long. CDR3 sequence reads: CASSGLKGEKLFF. The CDR3 DNA reads TGTGCCAGCAGCGGACTTAAAGGAGAAAAACTGTTTTTT.

The CDR3 loop reads CASSDNEQFF. The DNA for the CDR3 is TGTGCCAGCAGCGACAATGAGCAGTTCTTC. V is TRBV7-9 and J is TRBJ2-1; no firm D call. Trimming cost V 5 bases and J 5 bases, with 1 base left between them. Germline assignment: CDR1 SEHNR and CDR2 FQNEAQ (reference sequence). The CDR3 runs to 10 residues.

This clonotype turned up a few times. The DNA for the CDR3 is TGTGCCAGCAGATTTTCCCGGACAGGGGAAGTGAACACTGAAGCTTTCTTT. Encoded protein: CASRFSRTGEVNTEAFF. This sequence joins TRBV7-8 and TRBJ1-1, with 9 positions matching TRBD1. Looked up from germline, CDR1 is SGHVS and CDR2 is FQNEAQ. This CDR3 spans 17 amino acids. The V segment lost 6 bases and the J segment 0 bases; nucleotides outside the gene matches: 11.

V gene TRBV27 combines with J gene TRBJ1-1; D gene ambiguous. V was cut by 3 bases and J by 1 base, with 6 bases left in between. The CDR3 contains 13 residues. The germline V gene encodes CDR1 MNHEY and CDR2 SMNVEV (reference sequence). The CDR3 nucleotides read TGTGCCAGCAGTTTGGTCCCGAACACTGAAGCTTTCTTT. Amino acid sequence: CASSLVPNTEAFF.

J is TRBJ1-1 and V is TRBV29-1; a weak D match, TRBD1 (5 bases). CDR3 length equals 11 residues. Germline CDR1 is SQVTM and CDR2 is ANQGSEA. V was shortened by 7 bases and J by 6 bases, with 12 bases between the two germline ends. In DNA, the CDR3 is TGCAGCGCGGAGGGGTCAGCTGAAGCTTTCTTT. Encoded protein: CSAEGSAEAFF. Full variable domain (missing parts from reference TRBV29-1 and TRBJ1-1): SAVISQKPSRDICQRGTSLTIQCQVDSQVTMMFWYRQQPGQSLTLIATANQGSEATYESGFVIDKFPISRPNLTFSTLTVSNMSPEDSSIYLCSAEGSAEAFFGQGTRLTVV.

V gene TRBV24-1 combines with J gene TRBJ2-1; tentatively, D is TRBD2 (5 bases). The germline V gene has CDR1 KGHDR and CDR2 SFDVKD. Trimming pared 5 bases from V and 7 bases from J, leaving 17 bases between. CDR3 length: 15 amino acids. CDR3 region: CATSGQRVNWNEQFF. In DNA, the CDR3 is TGTGCCACCAGTGGTCAGAGGGTTAATTGGAATGAGCAGTTCTTC.

The chain recombines TRBV27 with TRBJ2-1, with D unresolved. The CDR3 consists of 12 residues. Trimming pared 8 bases from V and 5 bases from J, leaving 10 bases between. CDR1 and CDR2 from the germline V gene are MNHEY and SMNVEV (reference sequence). CDR3 loop: CASLDLDNEQFF. The DNA of the CDR3 is TGTGCCAGCCTTGACCTTGACAATGAGCAGTTCTTC.

CDR3 nucleotide sequence: TGTGCCAGCAGTACGACAGGGAGCGGCTACACCTTC. Its translation is CASSTTGSGYTF. This chain links TRBV12-3 or TRBV12-4 with TRBJ1-2, with 7 bases aligning to TRBD1. The V gene end was trimmed by 5 bases and the J gene end by 8 bases; junction bases not matched to a gene: 5. The CDR3 is made up of 12 amino acids.

The rearrangement joins TRBV28 to TRBJ2-1, with TRBD2 as a possible D gene (5 bases). The CDR3 loop spans 15 amino acids. The V gene's germline CDR1 is MDHEN and CDR2 SYDVKM. V lost 3 bases, J lost 10 bases, and 19 bases lay in between. CDR3 sequence: CASSFPGVDLPEQFF. The CDR3 DNA is TGTGCCAGCAGTTTCCCCGGGGTAGACCTTCCGGAGCAGTTCTTC. The whole variable domain, remainder taken from reference TRBV28 and TRBJ2-1, is DVKVTQSSRYLVKRTGEKVFLECVQDMDHENMFWYRQDPGLGLRLIYFSYDVKMKEKGDIPEGYSVSREKKERFSLILESASTNQTSMYLCASSFPGVDLPEQFFGPGTRLTVL.

The chain joins TRBV29-1 to TRBJ1-1; D is uncertain. The V and J ends lost 5 bases and 5 bases respectively, with 6 bases between them. The CDR3 contains 10 residues. Germline CDR1 SQVTM, CDR2 ANQGSEA. This CDR3 is CSVKMTEAFF. Written as DNA, the CDR3 is TGCAGCGTTAAGATGACTGAAGCTTTCTTT.

This sequence joins TRBV11-2 and TRBJ1-5; D is uncertain. Germline CDR1 and CDR2: SGHAT and FQNNGV. The CDR3 sequence is 13 residues long. V was trimmed by 2 bases and J by 6 bases, leaving 8 bases between them. The CDR3 region has the DNA TGTGCCAGCAGCTTATCCGGAACTCAGCCCCAGCATTTT. As protein: CASSLSGTQPQHF.

The V call is TRBV4-1, the J call TRBJ1-1; TRBD1 might be the D (5 bases). Trimming pared 1 base from V and 0 bases from J, leaving 9 bases between. The CDR3 length is 15 residues. CDR1 and CDR2 (germline): MGHRA, YSYEKL. The CDR3 protein is CASSQGGTLNTEAFF. The CDR3 region has the DNA TGCGCCAGCAGCCAAGGAGGGACGCTGAACACTGAAGCTTTCTTT.

This clonotype occurred a few times. The J gene is TRBJ1-4, the V gene TRBV20-1; no reliable D call. The V gene's germline CDR1 is DFQATT and CDR2 SNEGSKA (reference sequence). The CDR3 is made up of 11 amino acids. Trimming left V 3 bases short and J 8 bases short, with 7 bases between. The CDR3 sequence: CSASQWEKLFF. CDR3 in DNA: TGCAGTGCTAGCCAGTGGGAAAAACTGTTTTTT.

The sample holds a few counts of this clonotype. This chain uses TRBV10-3 with TRBJ1-5, with D tentatively TRBD1 (5 bases). The CDR3 runs 14 residues. CDR1 ENHRY and CDR2 SYGVKD come from the germline V gene. Trimming pared 2 bases from V and 6 bases from J, leaving 11 bases between. CDR3 sequence (DNA): TGTGCCATCAGTGAGAAGACAGAACTTCAGCCCCAGCATTTT. Protein: CAISEKTELQPQHF.

V gene TRBV25-1 combines with J gene TRBJ1-4; D remains unclear. This CDR3 region has 15 residues. Germline loops: CDR1 MGHDK, CDR2 SYGVNS. The ends were cut back, 2 bases at V and 1 base at J, with 8 bases in the middle. CDR3 nucleotides: TGTGCCAGCAGTGAAGAGGGCGGAACTAATGAAAAACTGTTTTTT. Encoded protein: CASSEEGGTNEKLFF.

The chain couples TRBV10-3 to TRBJ1-1; D not resolved. Trimming removed 6 bases from V and 1 base from J, with 3 bases in between. CDR1 and CDR2 from the germline V gene are ENHRY and SYGVKD. The CDR3 sequence is 11 residues long. The CDR3 sequence: CAIRWNTEAFF. The CDR3 bases are TGTGCCATCAGGTGGAACACTGAAGCTTTCTTT.

CDR3 sequence: CASSIPRRGENTEAFF. As DNA, the CDR3 is TGTGCCAGCAGCATACCCCGCAGGGGTGAGAACACTGAAGCTTTCTTT. The J gene is TRBJ1-1, the V gene TRBV7-2; tentatively, D is TRBD1 (6 bases). The CDR3 length is 16 residues. The germline V gene has CDR1 SGHTA and CDR2 FQGNSA. V was pared by 5 bases and J by 1 base, with 17 bases between.

Only a few counts were recorded for this clonotype. The genes are TRBV19 and TRBJ2-7, with a tentative D call TRBD1 (6 bases). Germline V gene data show CDR1 as LNHDA and CDR2 as SQIVND (reference sequence). This CDR3 has 13 amino acids. V lost 1 base and J 5 bases, leaving 9 bases between the germline ends. The CDR3 sequence: CASSIASGDEQYF. In DNA form, the CDR3 reads TGTGCCAGTAGTATAGCATCAGGGGACGAGCAGTACTTC.

The chain links TRBV4-1 to TRBJ1-1; D may be TRBD1 (5 bases). The CDR3 is 12 amino acids. In germline, CDR1 is MGHRA, CDR2 YSYEKL. V lost 2 bases and J lost 6, with 7 bases in between. The CDR3 DNA follows: TGCGCCAGCAGCCAAACAGGCCCTGAAGCTTTCTTT. The encoded protein is CASSQTGPEAFF.

CDR3 sequence reads: CASSLERISYNEQFF. Written as DNA, the CDR3 is TGCGCCAGCAGCTTGGAGAGGATCTCCTACAATGAGCAGTTCTTC. This chain connects TRBV5-1 to TRBJ2-1; D is undetermined. V shed 0 bases and J shed 0 bases, with 7 bases lying between them. The germline V gene has CDR1 SGHRS and CDR2 YFSETQ. The CDR3 spans 15 residues.

V usage is TRBV21-1 and J usage is TRBJ1-5; TRBD1 was called by the table and not checked on the DNA. TRBV21-1 is labeled a pseudogene. There are 16 residues in the CDR3. DNA for the CDR3: TGTGCCAGCAGCAAAGTGGGGGCGCTGGGCAATCAGCCCCAGCATTTT. Protein: CASSKVGALGNQPQHF.